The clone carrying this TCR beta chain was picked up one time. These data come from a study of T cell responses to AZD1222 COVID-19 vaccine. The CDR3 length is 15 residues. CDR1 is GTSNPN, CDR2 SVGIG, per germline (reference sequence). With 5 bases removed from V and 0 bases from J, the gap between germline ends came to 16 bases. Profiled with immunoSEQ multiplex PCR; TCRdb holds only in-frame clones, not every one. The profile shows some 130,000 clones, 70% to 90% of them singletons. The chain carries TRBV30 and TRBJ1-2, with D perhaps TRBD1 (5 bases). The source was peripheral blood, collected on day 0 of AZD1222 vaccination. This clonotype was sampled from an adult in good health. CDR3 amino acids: CAWRREGTSNYGYTF. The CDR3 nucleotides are TGTGCCTGGCGCCGGGAGGGGACTTCTAACTATGGCTACACCTTC.